This T cell receptor beta chain was identified during a study of blood T cell repertoires in COVID-19. Looking at the study overall: Acute and convalescent COVID-19 samples came from the United States, Italy and Spain.

This CDR3 has 15 amino acids. Germline trimming cut 3 bases from V and 0 bases from J; bases unmatched to any gene: 3. From germline, CDR1 is SGDLS and CDR2 YYNGEE. This clone was observed once. TCRdb keeps only in-frame clones here, not all; method: immunoSEQ multiplex PCR. The sample records roughly 150,000 clones, approximately 85% being singletons. The sample taken for sequencing was peripheral blood. The receptor was isolated from a man aged 45-65 years with acute or convalescent COVID-19. The chain has TRBV9 and TRBJ2-1; 7 nucleotides align to TRBD2. As DNA, the CDR3 is TGTGCCAGCAGCGCCGGACTAGGCTCCTACAATGAGCAGTTCTTC. Translating it yields CASSAGLGSYNEQFF. Full variable domain (remainder filled in from reference TRBV9 and TRBJ2-1): DSGVTQTPKHLITATGQRVTLRCSPRSGDLSVYWYQQSLDQGLQFLIQYYNGEERAKGNILERFSAQQFPDLHSELNLSSLELGDSALYFCASSAGLGSYNEQFFGPGTRLTVL.